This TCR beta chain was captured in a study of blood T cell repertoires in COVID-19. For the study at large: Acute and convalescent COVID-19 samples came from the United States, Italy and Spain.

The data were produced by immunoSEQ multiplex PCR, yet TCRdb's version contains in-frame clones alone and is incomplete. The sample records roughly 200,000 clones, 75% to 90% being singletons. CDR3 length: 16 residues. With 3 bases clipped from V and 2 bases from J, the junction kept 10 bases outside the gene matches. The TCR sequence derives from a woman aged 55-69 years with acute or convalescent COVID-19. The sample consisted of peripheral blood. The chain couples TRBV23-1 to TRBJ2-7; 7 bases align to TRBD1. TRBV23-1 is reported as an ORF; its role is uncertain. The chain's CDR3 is CASSHWKGDRAYEQYF. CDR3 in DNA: TGCGCCAGCAGTCACTGGAAGGGGGACAGAGCCTACGAGCAGTACTTC.